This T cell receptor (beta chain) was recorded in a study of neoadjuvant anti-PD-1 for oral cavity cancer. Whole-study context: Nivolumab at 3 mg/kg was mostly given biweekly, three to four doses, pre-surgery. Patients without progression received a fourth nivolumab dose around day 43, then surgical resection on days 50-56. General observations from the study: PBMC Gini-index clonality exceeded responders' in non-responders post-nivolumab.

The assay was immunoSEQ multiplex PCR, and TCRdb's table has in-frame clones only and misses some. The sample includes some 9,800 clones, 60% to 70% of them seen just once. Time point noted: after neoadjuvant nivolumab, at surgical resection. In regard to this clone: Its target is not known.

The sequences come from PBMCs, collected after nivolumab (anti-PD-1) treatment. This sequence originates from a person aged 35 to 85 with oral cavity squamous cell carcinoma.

Written as DNA, the CDR3 is TGTGCCAGCAGGTACTCTGGGGCCAACGTCCTGACTTTC. Translating it yields CASRYSGANVLTF. The chain has TRBV13 and TRBJ2-6, with D unresolved. Trimming left V 6 bases short and J 0 bases short, with 3 bases between. Germline V gives CDR1 PRHDT, CDR2 FYEKMQ (reference sequence). This CDR3 is 13 amino acids long.